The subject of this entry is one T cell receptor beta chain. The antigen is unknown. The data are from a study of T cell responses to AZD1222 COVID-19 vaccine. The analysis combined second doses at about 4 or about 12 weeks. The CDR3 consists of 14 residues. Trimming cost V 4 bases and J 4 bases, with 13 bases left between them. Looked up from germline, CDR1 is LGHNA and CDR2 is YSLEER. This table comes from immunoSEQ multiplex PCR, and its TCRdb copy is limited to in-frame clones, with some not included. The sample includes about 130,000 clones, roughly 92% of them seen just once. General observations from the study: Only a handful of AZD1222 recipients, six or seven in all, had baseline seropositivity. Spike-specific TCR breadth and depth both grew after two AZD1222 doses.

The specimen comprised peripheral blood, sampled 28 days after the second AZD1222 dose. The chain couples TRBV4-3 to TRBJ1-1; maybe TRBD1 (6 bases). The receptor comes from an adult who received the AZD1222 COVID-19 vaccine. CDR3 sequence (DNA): TGCGCCAGCAGCCCACAGGGTCGTGGCACTGAAGCTTTCTTT. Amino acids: CASSPQGRGTEAFF.